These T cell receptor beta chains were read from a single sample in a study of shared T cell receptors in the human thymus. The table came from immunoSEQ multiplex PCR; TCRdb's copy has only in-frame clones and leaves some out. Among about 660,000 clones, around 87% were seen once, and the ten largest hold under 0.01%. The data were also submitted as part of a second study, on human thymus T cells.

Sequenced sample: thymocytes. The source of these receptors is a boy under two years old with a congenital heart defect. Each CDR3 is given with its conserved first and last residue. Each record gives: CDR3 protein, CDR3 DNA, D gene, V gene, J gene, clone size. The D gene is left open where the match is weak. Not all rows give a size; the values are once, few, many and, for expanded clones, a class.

cdr3_aa: CATSRVLGTGATDTQYF
cdr3_nt: TGTGCCACCAGCAGAGTCCTCGGGACAGGGGCCACAGATACGCAGTATTTT
d_call: TRBD1
v_call: TRBV15
j_call: TRBJ2-3
clone_size: .

cdr3_aa: CASSWGDSGGYSNQPQHF
cdr3_nt: TGTGCCAGCAGCTGGGGGGACAGTGGGGGGTATAGCAATCAGCCCCAGCATTTT
d_call: TRBD1
v_call: TRBV5-8
j_call: TRBJ1-5
clone_size: .

cdr3_aa: CATSRVSGNTIYF
cdr3_nt: TGTGCCACCAGCAGAGTTTCGGGAAACACCATATATTTT
d_call: .
v_call: TRBV15
j_call: TRBJ1-3
clone_size: .

cdr3_aa: CASSSRWGYTF
cdr3_nt: TGTGCCAGCAGCTCCCGGTGGGGCTACACCTTC
d_call: .
v_call: TRBV9
j_call: TRBJ1-2
clone_size: .

cdr3_aa: CASSGPGQGRPDTQYF
cdr3_nt: TGTGCCAGCAGTGGACCGGGACAGGGGCGCCCAGATACGCAGTATTTT
d_call: TRBD1
v_call: TRBV6-1
j_call: TRBJ2-3
clone_size: few

cdr3_aa: CASSRGSLPGLAKNIQYF
cdr3_nt: TGTGCCAGCAGCCGAGGTAGCCTGCCCGGTCTGGCCAAAAACATTCAGTACTTC
d_call: .
v_call: TRBV11-2
j_call: TRBJ2-4
clone_size: .

cdr3_aa: CASSPDGQVKVNTEAFF
cdr3_nt: TGTGCCAGCAGTCCAGACGGACAGGTCAAAGTGAACACTGAAGCTTTCTTT
d_call: TRBD1
v_call: TRBV28
j_call: TRBJ1-1
clone_size: few

cdr3_aa: CASSFRDREDFTEAFF
cdr3_nt: TGCGCCAGCAGCTTCCGGGACAGGGAGGATTTCACTGAAGCTTTCTTT
d_call: TRBD1
v_call: TRBV4-1
j_call: TRBJ1-1
clone_size: .

cdr3_aa: CASTTDHRAGELFF
cdr3_nt: TGTGCCAGCACCACCGATCACAGGGCCGGGGAGCTGTTTTTT
d_call: .
v_call: TRBV6-5
j_call: TRBJ2-2
clone_size: .

cdr3_aa: CASRPDQRYNEQFF
cdr3_nt: TGTGCCAGCAGACCCGACCAGCGGTACAATGAGCAGTTCTTC
d_call: .
v_call: TRBV6-5
j_call: TRBJ2-1
clone_size: .

cdr3_aa: CAWSVRLRDSLYEQYF
cdr3_nt: TGTGCCTGGAGTGTACGCCTTCGGGACAGCCTTTACGAGCAGTACTTC
d_call: TRBD1
v_call: TRBV30
j_call: TRBJ2-7
clone_size: .

cdr3_aa: CASSSKVSWDSNSYEQYF
cdr3_nt: TGTGCCAGCAGCTCCAAAGTCAGCTGGGACAGCAACTCCTACGAGCAGTACTTC
d_call: TRBD1
v_call: TRBV28
j_call: TRBJ2-7
clone_size: .